These T cell receptor beta chains were read from a single sample in a study of monozygotic twins with inflammatory bowel disease. From the 5' RACE reads, TCRdb lists one entry per CDR3 protein and no DNA. The table for this sample gives about 160,000 distinct CDR3 sequences. Input material: blood. All receptors derive from a human donor with ulcerative colitis or Crohn's disease, or a healthy co-twin of an affected twin (not recorded which). CDR3s include the opening cysteine and the closing phenylalanine or tryptophan.

j_gene,v_gene,CDR3aa
TRBJ2-2,TRBV6-5,CASSYGPLNTGELFF
TRBJ2-2,TRBV15,CATSRDADTGELFF
TRBJ2-1,TRBV5-6,CASSFRTGYHNEQFF
TRBJ1-1,TRBV19,CASSTLDIYMNTEAFF
TRBJ1-4,TRBV6-5,CASSLDRGNEKLFF
TRBJ2-6,TRBV18,CASSPLGRGSGANVLTF
TRBJ1-4,TRBV20-1,CSAVNHRVKLFF
TRBJ2-4,TRBV20-1,CSARVSAKNIQYF
TRBJ2-3,TRBV20-1,CSASGTGIDTQYF
TRBJ2-4,TRBV10-3,CAISDTLAKNMQYF
TRBJ2-1,TRBV12-3/TRBV12-4,CASSVAPAFLGGSGSYNEQFF
TRBJ1-5,TRBV12-3/TRBV12-4,CASSLAPGEDQPQHF
TRBJ1-1,TRBV12-3/TRBV12-4,CASSLSAGQKAFF
TRBJ2-7,TRBV6-5,CASSYSTPGQGSSYEQYF
TRBJ1-1,TRBV5-1,CASRLHGNTEAFF
TRBJ1-2,TRBV20-1,CSASNGTVFGYTF
TRBJ2-2,TRBV12-3/TRBV12-4,CASRTSGGASAGELFF
TRBJ1-1,TRBV2,CASTLGQGLTEAFF
TRBJ1-2,TRBV28,CASSRGPGNYTF
TRBJ1-2,TRBV29-1,CSGTISSHGYTF
TRBJ1-1,TRBV15,CATTKDRANTEAFF
TRBJ1-1,TRBV6-5,CASSLDRVRAFF
TRBJ1-1,TRBV12-3/TRBV12-4,CASRPTGGNTEAFF
TRBJ2-1,TRBV5-1,CASSSDDRGEYNEQFF
TRBJ2-7,TRBV7-8,CASSWDRGGEQYF
TRBJ1-4,TRBV28,CASSSGGQGRIEKLFF
TRBJ2-3,TRBV9,CASSVPDGGRTDTQYF
TRBJ2-7,TRBV20-1,CSARVPQPSYEQYF
TRBJ1-2,TRBV28,CASRPTPVDGYTF
TRBJ2-1,TRBV7-6,CASSLDGNYNEQFF
TRBJ1-1,TRBV20-1,CSAPHPPGNTEAFF
TRBJ1-4,TRBV24-1,CATSRRGKEEKLFF
TRBJ2-5,TRBV5-1,CASNPGPGVETQYF
TRBJ2-1,TRBV5-1,CASSYRDTDNEQFF
TRBJ2-5,TRBV6-5,CASSYSSGPETQYF
TRBJ1-5,TRBV20-1,CSATRINQPQHF
TRBJ1-2,TRBV11-2,CASSLGADPYGYTF
TRBJ2-5,TRBV28,CASSSRWTSEETQYF
TRBJ1-5,TRBV7-2,CASSYDPWTGNQPQHF
TRBJ2-1,TRBV7-9,CASRARTTSCNEQFF